These T cell receptor beta chains were read from a single sample in a study of follicular helper T cells after annual influenza vaccination. This table comes from immunoSEQ multiplex PCR, and its TCRdb copy is limited to in-frame clones, with some not included. The sample lists roughly 9,200 clones; around 82% were seen once. Sequencing used CXCR5- memory CD4+ T cells sorted from blood, obtained 7 days after influenza vaccination. These receptors were obtained from an adult who received the influenza vaccine. The CDR3 runs from the conserved cysteine through the conserved F or W. Fields, in order: CDR3 DNA, CDR3 protein, D gene, CDR3 length, J gene, clone size, V gene. The D gene is left open where the match is weak. Clone size, where shown, is once, few, many, or a class for clones that have expanded.

TGTGCCAGCAGCTTAGGGGGGCCCGGTGAAGCTTTCTTT,CASSLGGPGEAFF,-,13,TRBJ1-1,-,TRBV11-1
TGTGCCAGCAGCTTGGACCCCGACAGGGGGCGCCTAATTCTAACTGGGGAGCTGTTTTTT,CASSLDPDRGRLILTGELFF,TRBD1,20,TRBJ2-2,-,TRBV5-8
TGTGCCAGCAGCTTATCCCGGGTCTCCACAGATACGCAGTATTTT,CASSLSRVSTDTQYF,-,15,TRBJ2-3,few,TRBV7-2
TGTGCCAGCAGCCAAGGTCCGGGAAACACCATATATTTT,CASSQGPGNTIYF,-,13,TRBJ1-3,few,TRBV14
TGTGCCAGCAGCGTCAGGGTGAGCTCCTATAATTCACCCCTCCACTTT,CASSVRVSSYNSPLHF,-,16,TRBJ1-6,-,TRBV27
TGTGCCAGCAGCACTCGCCGGCAGAGCACTGAAGCTTTCTTT,CASSTRRQSTEAFF,-,14,TRBJ1-1,-,TRBV7-2
TGTGCCAGCAGTCCAAGGGCCCGAGAGGGATCCGAGCAGTACTTC,CASSPRAREGSEQYF,-,15,TRBJ2-7,-,TRBV28
TGTGCCAGCAGCCTCACAGGAGGGGGCAACGAGCAGTACTTC,CASSLTGGGNEQYF,-,14,TRBJ2-7,-,TRBV7-9
TGTGCCAGCAGCTTGGGGGACAGGGGGATAGGCTACACCTTC,CASSLGDRGIGYTF,TRBD1,14,TRBJ1-2,-,TRBV5-6
TGCGCCAGCAGCCAAGTCGGAGCGGGGCCCTCCTACGAGCAGTACTTC,CASSQVGAGPSYEQYF,TRBD2,16,TRBJ2-7,-,TRBV4-1
TGCGCCAGCAGCCAGGGTCGTAGCGGGAGTGGTCAAGAGACCCAGTACTTC,CASSQGRSGSGQETQYF,TRBD2,17,TRBJ2-5,-,TRBV4-3
TGTGCCAGCAGCTTATCAAGGAGCTCCTACGAGCAGTACTTC,CASSLSRSSYEQYF,-,14,TRBJ2-7,-,TRBV7-2
TGTGCCAGCAGTTTTTCACAGGGATACGAGCAGTACTTC,CASSFSQGYEQYF,-,13,TRBJ2-7,-,TRBV6-1
TGTGCCAGCAGTCCGTCCATAGGGGGCGGAGAGACCCAGTACTTC,CASSPSIGGGETQYF,TRBD1,15,TRBJ2-5,-,TRBV6-1